Below, 27 T cell receptor beta chains from the same sample are listed, as sequenced in a study of cytomegalovirus exposure and HLA in healthy donors. The PCR had 60 Vbeta and 13 Jbeta primers. Assay used: immunoSEQ multiplex PCR; TCRdb lists only in-frame clones, some missing. Here the sample table reports 40,000 to 60,000 clones. Sequencing was performed on PBMCs. The receptors here all came from a male donor in good health and CMV-seropositive.

The chain couples TRBV4-2 to TRBJ2-6, with D hard to call. The CDR3 runs 18 residues. Trimming removed 0 bases from V and 0 bases from J, with 12 bases in between. Germline CDR1 LGHNA, CDR2 YNFKEQ. CDR3 nucleotide sequence: TGTGCCAGCAGCCAAGATGTTGGCCGAAGCTCTGGGGCCAACGTCCTGACTTTC. Residues: CASSQDVGRSSGANVLTF.

The chain links TRBV7-2 to TRBJ1-1, with a tentative D call TRBD1 (5 bases). The CDR3 consists of 14 residues. Germline V gene data show CDR1 as SGHTA and CDR2 as FQGNSA. Trimming cost V 4 bases and J 3 bases, with 12 bases left between them. This chain's CDR3 is CASSYAGRDTEAFF. In DNA form, the CDR3 reads TGTGCCAGCAGCTACGCAGGGCGCGACACTGAAGCTTTCTTT.

The rearrangement joins TRBV5-6 to TRBJ2-5, with a tentative D call TRBD2 (7 bases). This CDR3 has 14 residues. Per germline, CDR1 SGHDT and CDR2 YYEEEE. Deletions cut 3 bases from V and 5 bases from J, with 14 bases between. The CDR3 protein is CASSSKGGWETQYF. CDR3 in DNA: TGTGCCAGCAGCTCCAAGGGGGGGTGGGAGACCCAGTACTTC.

V is TRBV30 and J is TRBJ2-1, with 9 positions matching TRBD1. The V gene's germline CDR1 is GTSNPN and CDR2 SVGIG (reference sequence). The CDR3 length is 15 residues. J lost 4 bases, V lost 3 bases, and 7 bases had no gene match. The CDR3 nucleotides are TGTGCCTGGAGGGGAGGGACAGGGATGTACAATGAGCAGTTCTTC. As protein: CAWRGGTGMYNEQFF.

The chain carries TRBV13 and TRBJ2-7; 8 bases align to TRBD2. The junction had 4 bases not matched to a gene; V was cut back by 0 bases and J by 6 bases. The CDR3 length is 14 residues. In germline, CDR1 is PRHDT, CDR2 FYEKMQ (reference sequence). CDR3 sequence: CASSLGGGAAEQYF. Written as DNA, the CDR3 is TGTGCCAGCAGCTTAGGCGGGGGGGCCGCCGAGCAGTACTTC.

The V and J genes are TRBV28 and TRBJ1-5, with D unresolved. In germline, CDR1 is MDHEN, CDR2 SYDVKM. The V end lost 2 bases, the J end lost 6 bases, and 5 bases lay between the germline ends. This CDR3 is 12 amino acids long. The CDR3 loop is CASSLGLQPQHF. DNA of the CDR3: TGTGCCAGCAGTTTAGGGCTTCAGCCCCAGCATTTT.

This chain links TRBV28 with TRBJ2-7; tentative D call: TRBD1 (5 bases). The CDR3 totals 16 residues. Trimming took 5 bases from V and 4 from J, leaving 21 bases between them. Germline CDR1 and CDR2: MDHEN and SYDVKM. The CDR3 DNA reads TGTGCCAGCAGTATCGGCGGACAATTCCTAGATTACGAGCAGTACTTC. Its translation: CASSIGGQFLDYEQYF.

The chain carries TRBV2 and TRBJ1-2; D may be TRBD1 (5 bases). CDR1 and CDR2 from the germline V gene are SNHLY and FYNNEI. Trimming stripped 6 bases from V and 2 bases from J, with 10 bases between. The CDR3 has 13 amino acids. The CDR3 bases are TGTGCCAGCAGCATGACAGAAAACTATGGCTACACCTTC. It translates to CASSMTENYGYTF.

The chain recombines TRBV28 with TRBJ1-5; 7 nucleotides match TRBD1. V dropped 3 bases and J dropped 5; count of bases not matched to a gene: 7. CDR1 MDHEN and CDR2 SYDVKM come from the germline V gene. This CDR3 region has 15 residues. The CDR3: CASSLRGGTDQPQHF. The CDR3 bases are TGTGCCAGCAGTTTGCGCGGGGGGACAGATCAGCCCCAGCATTTT.

The chain joins TRBV5-8 to TRBJ1-2; D remains unclear. The CDR3 consists of 12 residues. V dropped 7 bases and J dropped 1 base, with 8 bases sitting between them. Germline V CDR1 and CDR2: SGHTS, YDEGEE. The CDR3 nucleotides are TGTGCCAGCCCCGGGGTTAACTATGGCTACACCTTC. This gives the protein CASPGVNYGYTF.

CDR3 in amino acids: CASSQEIASGATDTQYF. The DNA for the CDR3 is TGCGCCAGCAGCCAAGAGATTGCTAGCGGGGCCACAGATACGCAGTATTTT. The rearrangement uses TRBV4-1 and TRBJ2-3; TRBD2 agrees at 9 bases. Germline-derived CDR1 and CDR2 are MGHRA and YSYEKL. This CDR3 is 17 amino acids long. The V gene end was trimmed by 0 bases and the J gene end by 2 bases; junction bases not matched to a gene: 6.

V and J are TRBV13 and TRBJ2-7, with D maybe TRBD2 (5 bases). Trimming cost V 5 bases and J 3 bases, with 5 bases left between them. This CDR3 region has 11 residues. CDR1 is PRHDT and CDR2 is FYEKMQ in the germline V gene (reference sequence). CDR3 sequence (DNA): TGTGCCAGCAGCGCGGGCTACGAGCAGTACTTC. Amino acids: CASSAGYEQYF.

The J gene is TRBJ1-2, the V gene TRBV20-1, with D tentatively TRBD1 (5 bases). The CDR3 length is 11 residues. Germline CDR1 DFQATT, CDR2 SNEGSKA (reference sequence). V gave up 6 bases and J gave up 6 bases, with 11 bases separating them. The CDR3 region has the DNA TGCAGTGCCACCAGGGAGGATGGCTACACCTTC. Its protein is CSATREDGYTF.

V gene TRBV30 combines with J gene TRBJ1-1; D gene unclear. CDR3 length equals 11 residues. V was trimmed by 2 bases and J by 5 bases, leaving 6 bases between them. The germline gives CDR1 GTSNPN, CDR2 SVGIG (reference sequence). CDR3 loop: CAWSYSTEAFF. CDR3 DNA sequence: TGTGCCTGGAGTTACAGTACTGAAGCTTTCTTT.

The chain uses TRBV5-4 and TRBJ2-7; D unresolved. Germline CDR1 SGHNT, CDR2 YYREEE (reference sequence). The CDR3 covers 12 residues. V was pared by 5 bases and J by 6 bases, with 12 bases between. The CDR3: CASRYEVGEQYF. The DNA of the CDR3 is TGTGCCAGCAGATACGAAGTCGGCGAGCAGTACTTC. Supplemented by reference TRBV5-4 and TRBJ2-7, the full variable domain reads ETGVTQSPTHLIKTRGQQVTLRCSSQSGHNTVSWYQQALGQGPQFIFQYYREEENGRGNFPPRFSGLQFPNYSSELNVNALELDDSALYLCASRYEVGEQYFGPGTRLTVT.

As regards this clone: At one of its ends the junction is not consistent with the germline gene, which may arise from a read error. CDR3: CASSLSTSGGDNKQFF. The CDR3 bases are TGTGCCAGCAGTTTATCGACTAGCGGGGGGGACAATAAGCAGTTCTTC. The chain links TRBV28 to TRBJ2-1; 14 nucleotides match TRBD2. This CDR3 is built from 16 residues. Germline V CDR1 and CDR2: MDHEN, SYDVKM.

The chain is built from TRBV19 and TRBJ2-5; 9 bases match TRBD2. With 5 bases clipped from V and 5 bases from J, the junction kept 15 bases outside the gene matches. The CDR3 totals 17 residues. The germline CDR1 and CDR2 sequences are LNHDA and SQIVND (reference sequence). The CDR3 nucleotides are TGTGCCAGTAGTGTCTCCCTCTCGCGGGGGGGCTTGGAGACCCAGTACTTC. Protein: CASSVSLSRGGLETQYF.

The rearrangement links TRBV7-2 to TRBJ2-7; 10 bases are shared with TRBD2. CDR1 and CDR2 from the germline V gene are SGHTA and FQGNSA. This CDR3 spans 16 amino acids. V trimming: 1 base; J trimming: 3 bases; junction bases outside the gene matches: 6. This chain's CDR3 is CASSLVGAGGLYEQYF. The CDR3 DNA is TGTGCCAGCAGCTTAGTCGGAGCGGGGGGGCTCTACGAGCAGTACTTC.

This chain's CDR3 is CASSQSRGGDRSGANVLTF. Here the CDR3 DNA reads TGCGCCAGCAGCCAGTCGAGGGGGGGGGACCGCTCTGGGGCCAACGTCCTGACTTTC. The chain recombines TRBV4-1 with TRBJ2-6, with D maybe TRBD2 (7 bases). Germline assignment: CDR1 MGHRA and CDR2 YSYEKL. The CDR3 spans 19 residues. The ends were cut back, 3 bases at V and 0 bases at J, with 18 bases in the middle.

The chain has TRBV7-9 and TRBJ1-2; D perhaps matches TRBD1 (6 bases). Trimming left V 5 bases short and J 4 bases short, with 14 bases between. This CDR3 contains 14 residues. CDR1 and CDR2 from the germline V gene are SEHNR and FQNEAQ (reference sequence). The CDR3 nucleotides read TGTGCCAGCAGCCCTTGGACAGAGACCTATGGCTACACCTTC. This encodes CASSPWTETYGYTF. Full variable domain (remainder filled in from reference TRBV7-9 and TRBJ1-2): DTGVSQNPRHKITKRGQNVTFRCDPISEHNRLYWYRQTLGQGPEFLTYFQNEAQLEKSRLLSDRFSAERPKGSFSTLEIQRTEQGDSAMYLCASSPWTETYGYTFGSGTRLTVV.

This sequence joins TRBV4-3 and TRBJ2-7; D is ambiguous. This CDR3 is built from 16 residues. V lost 0 bases, J lost 2 bases, and 14 bases lay in between. Germline CDR1 is LGHNA and CDR2 is YSLEER. The chain's CDR3 is CASSQDSQTAAYEQYF. The CDR3 DNA follows: TGCGCCAGCAGCCAAGATTCACAGACCGCCGCCTACGAGCAGTACTTC.

V and J are TRBV7-2 and TRBJ2-7, with 8 bases that match TRBD1. Germline assignment: CDR1 SGHTA and CDR2 FQGNSA. CDR3 length: 14 amino acids. The trim removed 5 bases at V and 3 bases at J, leaving 6 bases unmatched. DNA for the CDR3: TGTGCCAGCAGCGGCCGGACAGGGAGCTACGAGCAGTACTTC. Protein sequence: CASSGRTGSYEQYF.

The rearrangement joins TRBV7-8 to TRBJ2-7, with D uncertain. With 5 bases removed from V and 0 bases from J, the gap between germline ends came to 11 bases. CDR3 length: 14 amino acids. The germline CDR1 and CDR2 sequences are SGHVS and FQNEAQ. CDR3 nucleotides: TGTGCCAGCAGCCTGAACACCGACTCCTACGAGCAGTACTTC. It translates to CASSLNTDSYEQYF.

This chain joins TRBV7-2 and TRBJ2-7, with TRBD2 matching 9 bases. Germline assignment: CDR1 SGHTA and CDR2 FQGNSA. Trimming took 5 bases from V and 6 from J; bases not matched to a gene: 8. CDR3 length equals 14 residues. In DNA form, the CDR3 reads TGTGCCAGCAGCCAGCCGACTAGCGGATCCGAGCAGTACTTC. As protein: CASSQPTSGSEQYF.

This sequence joins TRBV10-3 and TRBJ2-1, with D maybe TRBD2 (7 bases). Germline CDR1 and CDR2: ENHRY and SYGVKD. This CDR3 contains 15 residues. Trimming removed 2 bases at V and 6 bases at J, with 14 bases between. CDR3 DNA sequence: TGTGCCATCAGTGAGGTGGGGGGGCTAGGCAATGAGCAGTTCTTC. The encoded protein is CAISEVGGLGNEQFF.

This chain links TRBV10-3 with TRBJ2-5, with D possibly TRBD2 on 6 matching bases. The CDR3 has 15 amino acids. V was shortened by 2 bases and J by 5 bases, with 15 bases between the two germline ends. CDR1 is ENHRY, CDR2 SYGVKD, per germline. The CDR3 bases are TGTGCCATCAGTGAGAGGGCGGGACGAGGGGAGACCCAGTACTTC. This sequence encodes CAISERAGRGETQYF.

V usage is TRBV2 and J usage is TRBJ2-7, with D possibly being TRBD1 (7 bases). CDR1 is SNHLY, CDR2 FYNNEI, per germline. V dropped 10 bases and J dropped 2 bases, with 15 bases sitting between them. The CDR3 has 13 amino acids. CDR3 bases: TGTGCCATCAAAACAGGGGAGGCCTACGAGCAGTACTTC. Translation: CAIKTGEAYEQYF.